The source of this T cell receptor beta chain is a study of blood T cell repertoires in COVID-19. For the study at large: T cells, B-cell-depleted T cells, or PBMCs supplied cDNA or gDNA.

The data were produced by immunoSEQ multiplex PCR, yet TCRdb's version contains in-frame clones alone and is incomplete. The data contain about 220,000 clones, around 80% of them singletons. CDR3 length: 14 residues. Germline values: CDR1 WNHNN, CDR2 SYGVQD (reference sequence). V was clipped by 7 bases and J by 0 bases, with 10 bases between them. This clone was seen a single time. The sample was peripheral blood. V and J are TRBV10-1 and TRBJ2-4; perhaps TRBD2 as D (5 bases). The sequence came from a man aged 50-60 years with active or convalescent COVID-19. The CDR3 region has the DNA TGCGCCAGCATAACGGGGATAGCCAAAAACATTCAGTACTTC. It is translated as CASITGIAKNIQYF.